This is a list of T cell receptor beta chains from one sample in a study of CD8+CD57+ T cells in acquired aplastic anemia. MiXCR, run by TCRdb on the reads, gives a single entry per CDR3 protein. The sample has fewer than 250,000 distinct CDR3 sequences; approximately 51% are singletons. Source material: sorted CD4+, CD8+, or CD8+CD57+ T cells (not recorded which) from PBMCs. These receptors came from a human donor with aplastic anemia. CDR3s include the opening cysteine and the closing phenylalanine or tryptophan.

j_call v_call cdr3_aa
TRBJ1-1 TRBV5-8 CASSLNPPNAVGTEAFF
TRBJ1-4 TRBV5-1 CASSYRGLANEKLFF
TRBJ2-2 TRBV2 CASRNQIRTSGGTGELFF
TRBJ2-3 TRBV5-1 CASSSTGTSTDTQYF
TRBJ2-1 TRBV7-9 CASSLSNFALGHGNEQFF
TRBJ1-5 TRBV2 CASSGLGQPQHF
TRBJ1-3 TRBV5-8 CASSSIPGSAGNTIYF
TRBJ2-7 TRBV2 CASGEGTGYYEQYF
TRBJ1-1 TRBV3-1 CASSQDNTEAFF
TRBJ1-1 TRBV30 CAWAPKGDPNTEAFF
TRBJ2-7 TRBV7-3 CASSPRTGPHEQYF
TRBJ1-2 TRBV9 CASSSQVNYGYAF
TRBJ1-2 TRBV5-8 CASSVEGDGYTF
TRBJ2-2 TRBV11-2 CASSLDLRVDGELFF
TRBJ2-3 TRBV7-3 CASSLGAGLTDTQYF
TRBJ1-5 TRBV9 CASSVSGQVDQPQHF
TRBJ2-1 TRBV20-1 CSARYVLASNEQFF
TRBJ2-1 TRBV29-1 CSVVGRGGPSSYNEQFF
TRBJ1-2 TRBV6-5 CASSSLARGDYGYTF
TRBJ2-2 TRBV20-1 CSAREERGGDTGELFF
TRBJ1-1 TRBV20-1 CSALGNQIAEAFF
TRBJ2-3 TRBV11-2 CASSLLAGVTDTQYF
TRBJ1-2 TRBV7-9 CASSLDVAYEQIYGYTF
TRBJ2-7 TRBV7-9 CASSQDPTGGSYEQYF
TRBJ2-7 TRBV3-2 CASSQGWVGEEQYF
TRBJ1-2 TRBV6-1 CASRDTGGRGYTF
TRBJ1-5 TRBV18 CASSPNRGHQPQHF
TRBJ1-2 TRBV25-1 CASSERDILGYGYTF
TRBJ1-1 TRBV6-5 CASSPTGRTNTEAFF
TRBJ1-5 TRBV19 CASSIFAVQPQHF
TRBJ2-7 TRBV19 CASSWPGQGGVEQYF
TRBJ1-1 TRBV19 CASSIAVDAEAFF
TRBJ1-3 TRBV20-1 CSAGTGFSFSGNTIYF
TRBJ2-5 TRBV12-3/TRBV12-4 CASSQTASAGTQYF
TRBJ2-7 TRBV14 CASSTYTYEQYF
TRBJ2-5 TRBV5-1 CASSLEPGQGRETQYF
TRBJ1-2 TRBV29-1 CSVALVYGYTF
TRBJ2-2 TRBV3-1 CASSQEPGAGTGELFF
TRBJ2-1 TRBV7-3 CASSSGGGRLEQFF
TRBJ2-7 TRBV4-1 CASSQVVGPESNEQYF
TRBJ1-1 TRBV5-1 CASSLRIGRMNTEAFF
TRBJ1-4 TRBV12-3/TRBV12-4 CASSVDRVNEKLFF
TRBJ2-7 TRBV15 CATSRGQGPEPYEQYF
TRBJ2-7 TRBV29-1 CSVAQTSYEQYF
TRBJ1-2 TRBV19 CASSIGEGFYGYTF
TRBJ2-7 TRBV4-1 CASSQDRGAYEQYF
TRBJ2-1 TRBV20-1 CSANERDEQFF
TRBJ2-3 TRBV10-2 CARSSPTSTDTQYF
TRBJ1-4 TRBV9 CASSVGNGGRNEKLFF
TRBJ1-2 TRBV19 CASSLSSNYGYTF